This is a list of T cell receptor beta chains from one sample in a study of response to subunit inactivated influenza vaccine. TCRdb reprocessed the RT-PCR reads with MiXCR, giving one entry per CDR3 protein. The sample lists 600,000 to 850,000 distinct CDR3 sequences; 13% to 15% were seen once. This sample comprised PBMCs from blood, obtained 14 to 15 days before vaccination. Receptors were obtained from a middle-aged man who received an inactivated influenza vaccine. Each CDR3 is given with its conserved first and last residue. D genes are given only for firm matches. Where a row states a size, it is once, few, many or the class of an expanded clone; other rows omit it.

d_call	clone_size	v_call	j_call	cdr3_length	cdr3_aa	cdr3_nt
.	.	TRBV6-2/TRBV6-3	TRBJ2-7	13	CASATALSYEQYF	TGTGCCAGCGCGACGGCCCTCTCCTACGAGCAGTACTTC
TRBD1	few	TRBV10-3	TRBJ1-1	15	CAIKGDRGRITEAFF	TGTGCCATCAAAGGGGACAGGGGGCGGATCACTGAAGCTTTCTTT
.	few	TRBV4-3	TRBJ2-7	15	CASSQDSTSSYEQYF	TGCGCCAGCAGCCAAGATAGCACTAGCAGCTACGAGCAGTACTTC
TRBD1	few	TRBV27	TRBJ2-7	15	CASSRTGGYSYEQYF	TGTGCCAGCAGTAGGACAGGGGGCTACTCCTACGAGCAGTACTTC
TRBD1	.	TRBV11-2	TRBJ1-2	15	CASSPPPTGRLGYTF	TGTGCCAGCAGCCCCCCCCCGACAGGGAGGTTGGGCTACACCTTC
TRBD2	few	TRBV7-2	TRBJ2-1	16	CASSWEASGGNNEQFF	TGTGCCAGCAGCTGGGAGGCTAGCGGGGGGAACAATGAGCAGTTCTTC
TRBD2	few	TRBV7-9	TRBJ2-2	17	CASIPGLAGGHTGELFF	TGTGCCAGCATCCCTGGCCTAGCGGGGGGACACACCGGGGAGCTGTTTTTT
TRBD1	.	TRBV20-1	TRBJ2-3	12	CSANDGQGPQYF	TGCAGTGCGAACGATGGACAGGGGCCGCAGTATTTT
TRBD2	few	TRBV20-1	TRBJ2-3	16	CSARVFASGSLDTQYF	TGCAGTGCTAGAGTCTTTGCTAGCGGGAGTCTGGATACGCAGTATTTT
.	few	TRBV11-2	TRBJ2-1	13	CASSLVGIDEQFF	TGTGCCAGCAGCTTAGTCGGGATCGATGAGCAGTTCTTC
.	.	TRBV30	TRBJ2-7	12	CAWSAVAYEQYF	TGTGCCTGGAGTGCTGTAGCCTACGAGCAGTACTTC
.	.	TRBV2	TRBJ1-3	15	CASNRALEAGNTIYF	TGTGCCAGCAACCGTGCCCTTGAGGCAGGAAACACCATATATTTT
TRBD1	few	TRBV5-1	TRBJ1-2	16	CASSLANRGFTYGYTF	TGCGCCAGCAGCTTGGCCAACAGGGGATTTACCTATGGCTACACCTTC
TRBD1	.	TRBV5-1	TRBJ1-1	13	CASKETGGGGPFF	TGCGCCAGCAAGGAGACAGGGGGCGGAGGGCCTTTCTTT
.	few	TRBV6-4	TRBJ1-1	15	CASSTYGLKNTEAFF	TGTGCCAGCAGTACCTACGGGCTTAAGAACACTGAAGCTTTCTTT
.	.	TRBV20-1	TRBJ2-7	14	CSAKEGGHTYEQYF	TGCAGTGCTAAGGAGGGGGGTCACACCTACGAGCAGTACTTC
TRBD1	.	TRBV7-9	TRBJ2-3	14	CASRDRAAADTQYF	TGTGCCAGCAGAGACAGGGCGGCGGCAGATACGCAGTATTTT
TRBD1	.	TRBV11-2	TRBJ1-1	19	CASSPAWTGQGLGNTEAFF	TGTGCCAGCAGCCCCGCTTGGACGGGACAGGGTTTAGGAAACACTGAAGCTTTCTTT
TRBD2	.	TRBV5-6	TRBJ2-1	15	CASSQAGTSYNEQFF	TGTGCCAGCAGCCAGGCAGGGACTAGCTACAATGAGCAGTTCTTC
.	few	TRBV20-1	TRBJ1-2	14	CSASFSPHNYGYTF	TGCAGTGCTAGTTTTTCACCTCATAACTATGGCTACACCTTC
TRBD2	.	TRBV3-1	TRBJ2-1	16	CASSHATSDTINEQFF	TGTGCCAGCAGCCACGCGACTAGCGACACGATCAATGAGCAGTTCTTC
.	.	TRBV6-2/TRBV6-3	TRBJ2-4	16	CASSIADGTAKNIQYF	TGTGCCAGCAGTATAGCGGACGGAACAGCCAAAAACATTCAGTACTTC
TRBD2	many	TRBV6-4	TRBJ2-1	16	CASSDKTSGAVDEQFF	TGTGCCAGCAGTGACAAGACTAGCGGGGCGGTGGATGAGCAGTTCTTC
.	.	TRBV20-1	TRBJ2-3	12	CSARKLPDTQYF	TGCAGTGCTAGAAAGCTGCCAGATACGCAGTATTTT
.	.	TRBV30	TRBJ2-7	12	CAWSVTGYEQYF	TGTGCCTGGAGTGTAACAGGCTACGAGCAGTACTTC
.	.	TRBV2	TRBJ2-7	13	CASLRMGMREQYF	TGTGCCAGCCTTAGGATGGGTATGCGGGAGCAGTACTTC
TRBD2	many	TRBV4-2	TRBJ2-3	17	CASSQDLAGGPSDTQYF	TGTGCCAGCAGCCAAGATCTAGCGGGAGGGCCCTCAGATACGCAGTATTTT
TRBD1	.	TRBV19	TRBJ2-1	15	CASSSPGDRGDEQFF	TGTGCCAGTAGTAGCCCGGGGGACAGGGGTGATGAGCAGTTCTTC
.	many	TRBV18	TRBJ1-1	13	CASSPQGNTEAFF	TGCGCCAGCAGCCCTCAGGGGAACACTGAAGCTTTCTTT
.	few	TRBV30	TRBJ1-3	14	CAWSVSSSGNTIYF	TGTGCCTGGAGTGTATCGAGCTCTGGAAACACCATATATTTT
.	.	TRBV2	TRBJ1-5	13	CASSRVANQPQHF	TGTGCCAGCAGTAGGGTGGCTAATCAGCCCCAGCATTTT
.	.	TRBV4-2	TRBJ1-4	11	CASSTKEKLFF	TGTGCCAGCAGCACCAAAGAAAAACTGTTTTTT
.	many	TRBV7-2	TRBJ2-7	14	CASSHLGPSYEQYF	TGTGCCAGCAGCCACTTGGGACCCTCCTACGAGCAGTACTTC
.	.	TRBV20-1	TRBJ2-7	15	CSAQSRTRISYEQYF	TGCAGTGCCCAGTCCAGAACACGGATATCCTACGAGCAGTACTTC
.	few	TRBV12-3/TRBV12-4	TRBJ1-1	15	CASSRSQGMNTEAFF	TGTGCCAGCAGTCGCAGTCAGGGGATGAACACTGAAGCTTTCTTT
TRBD1	few	TRBV20-1	TRBJ2-3	17	CSARILTGTGSTDTQYF	TGCAGTGCTAGAATCCTGACCGGGACAGGGAGCACAGATACGCAGTATTTT
TRBD2	.	TRBV12-3/TRBV12-4	TRBJ2-1	16	CASSLNLAGTRDEQFF	TGTGCCAGCAGTCTCAACTTAGCGGGGACGAGAGATGAGCAGTTCTTC
TRBD2	many	TRBV27	TRBJ2-1	16	CASSSPGLARNNEQFF	TGTGCCAGCAGTTCTCCGGGACTAGCGCGAAACAATGAGCAGTTCTTC
.	few	TRBV20-1	TRBJ2-2	16	CSARDDPGRDAGELFF	TGCAGTGCTAGAGATGACCCTGGCAGGGACGCCGGGGAGCTGTTTTTT
.	few	TRBV5-1	TRBJ2-7	15	CASSLGWTGSYEQYF	TGCGCCAGCAGCTTGGGTTGGACGGGTTCCTACGAGCAGTACTTC